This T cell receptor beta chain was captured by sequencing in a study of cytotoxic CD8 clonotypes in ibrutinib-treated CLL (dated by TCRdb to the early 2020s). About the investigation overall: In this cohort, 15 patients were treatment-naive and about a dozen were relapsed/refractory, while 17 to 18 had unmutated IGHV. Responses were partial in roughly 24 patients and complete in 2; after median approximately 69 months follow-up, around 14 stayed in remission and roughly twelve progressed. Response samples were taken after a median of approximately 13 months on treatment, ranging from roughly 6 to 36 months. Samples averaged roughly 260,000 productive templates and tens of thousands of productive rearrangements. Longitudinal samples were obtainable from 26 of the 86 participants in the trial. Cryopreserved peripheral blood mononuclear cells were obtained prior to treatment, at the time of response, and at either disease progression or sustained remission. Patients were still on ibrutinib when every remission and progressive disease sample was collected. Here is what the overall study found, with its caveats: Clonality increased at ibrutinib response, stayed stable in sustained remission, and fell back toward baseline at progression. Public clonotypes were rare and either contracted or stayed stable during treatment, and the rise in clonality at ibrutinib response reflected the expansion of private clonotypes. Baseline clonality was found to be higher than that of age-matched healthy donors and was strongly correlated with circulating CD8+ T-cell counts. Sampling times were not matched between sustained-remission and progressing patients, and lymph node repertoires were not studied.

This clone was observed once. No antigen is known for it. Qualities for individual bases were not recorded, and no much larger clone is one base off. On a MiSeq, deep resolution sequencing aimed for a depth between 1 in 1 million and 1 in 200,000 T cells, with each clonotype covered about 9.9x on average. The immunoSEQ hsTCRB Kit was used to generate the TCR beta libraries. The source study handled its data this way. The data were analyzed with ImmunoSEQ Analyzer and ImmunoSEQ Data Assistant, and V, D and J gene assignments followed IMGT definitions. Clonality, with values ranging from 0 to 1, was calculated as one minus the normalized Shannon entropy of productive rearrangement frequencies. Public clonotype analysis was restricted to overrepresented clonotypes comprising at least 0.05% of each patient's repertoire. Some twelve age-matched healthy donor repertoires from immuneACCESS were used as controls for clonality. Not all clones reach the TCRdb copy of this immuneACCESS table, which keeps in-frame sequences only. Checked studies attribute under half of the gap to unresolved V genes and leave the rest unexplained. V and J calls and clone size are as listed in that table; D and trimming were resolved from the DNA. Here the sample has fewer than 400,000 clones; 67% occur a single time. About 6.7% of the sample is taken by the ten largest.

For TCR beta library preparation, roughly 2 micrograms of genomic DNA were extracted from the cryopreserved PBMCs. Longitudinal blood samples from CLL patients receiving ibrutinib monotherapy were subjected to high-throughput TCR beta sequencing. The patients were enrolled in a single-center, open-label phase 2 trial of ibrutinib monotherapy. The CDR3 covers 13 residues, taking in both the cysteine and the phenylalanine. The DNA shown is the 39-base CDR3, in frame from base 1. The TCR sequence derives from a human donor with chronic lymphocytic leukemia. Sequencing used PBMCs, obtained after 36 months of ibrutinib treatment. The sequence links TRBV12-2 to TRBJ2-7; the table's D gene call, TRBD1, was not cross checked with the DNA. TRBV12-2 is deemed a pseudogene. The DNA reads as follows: TGTGCAAGTCGGGGACAGGGGCTAGGCGAGCAGTACTTC. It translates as CASRGQGLGEQYF.